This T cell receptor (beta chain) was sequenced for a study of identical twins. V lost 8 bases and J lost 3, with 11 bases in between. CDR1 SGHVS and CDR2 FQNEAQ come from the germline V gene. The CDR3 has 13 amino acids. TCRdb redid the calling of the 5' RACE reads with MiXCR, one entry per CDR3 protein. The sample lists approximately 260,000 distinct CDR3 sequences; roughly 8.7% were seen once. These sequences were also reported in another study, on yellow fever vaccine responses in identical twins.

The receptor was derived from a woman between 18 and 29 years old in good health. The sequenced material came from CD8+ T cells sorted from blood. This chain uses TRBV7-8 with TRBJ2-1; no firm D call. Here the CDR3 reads CASESPNYNEQFF. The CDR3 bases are TGTGCCAGCGAGTCCCCAAACTACAATGAGCAGTTCTTC.